Listed below are T cell receptor beta chains from one sample, sequenced in a study of T-cell memory formation after mild COVID-19. TCRdb redid the calling of the 5' RACE reads with MiXCR, one entry per CDR3 protein. The table records some 97,000 distinct CDR3 sequences, around 10% of them present only once. Sequencing was carried out using PBMCs or a T cell subset sorted from them (not recorded which). Every receptor here comes from a young man who had mild COVID-19 (a few samples of this study predate the infection). Cell type and time point are not known. Both conserved end residues are part of each CDR3. Each record gives: J gene, clone size, D gene, V gene, CDR3 DNA, CDR3 protein. D genes are given only for firm matches. A row's size may be missing; if present it is once, few, many or a size class.

j_call: TRBJ2-1; clone_size: few; d_call: NA; v_call: TRBV5-5; cdr3_nt: TGTGCCAGCAGTTCTCCAGGGACACCCGACAATGAGCAGTTCTTC; cdr3_aa: CASSSPGTPDNEQFF
j_call: TRBJ1-1; clone_size: NA; d_call: TRBD1; v_call: TRBV6-2/TRBV6-3; cdr3_nt: TGTGCCAGCAGTTACCCCTATGTACAGGGGGACACTGAAGCTTTCTTT; cdr3_aa: CASSYPYVQGDTEAFF
j_call: TRBJ2-6; clone_size: few; d_call: NA; v_call: TRBV4-3; cdr3_nt: TGCGCCAGCAGCCAGGAGAGATACTCTGGGGCCAACGTCCTGACTTTC; cdr3_aa: CASSQERYSGANVLTF
j_call: TRBJ2-1; clone_size: few; d_call: NA; v_call: TRBV14; cdr3_nt: TGTGCCAGCAGCCAAGATAGGGGATGGGGCTACAATGAGCAGTTCTTC; cdr3_aa: CASSQDRGWGYNEQFF
j_call: TRBJ1-3; clone_size: NA; d_call: NA; v_call: TRBV5-1; cdr3_nt: TGCGCCAGCAGCTTGGCTGGGGCTGGAAACACCATATATTTT; cdr3_aa: CASSLAGAGNTIYF
j_call: TRBJ2-5; clone_size: few; d_call: NA; v_call: TRBV28; cdr3_nt: TGTGCCAGCGCGCTCCCCCCGTCGGCAGGGAGAGAGACCCAGTACTTC; cdr3_aa: CASALPPSAGRETQYF
j_call: TRBJ2-7; clone_size: NA; d_call: NA; v_call: TRBV9; cdr3_nt: TGTGCCAGCAGCGCCTCAGGGGTATTGGACGAGCAGTACTTC; cdr3_aa: CASSASGVLDEQYF
j_call: TRBJ1-6; clone_size: NA; d_call: NA; v_call: TRBV12-3/TRBV12-4; cdr3_nt: TGTGCCAGCATGCAAAGTCGCGGATCCTATAATTCACCCCTCCACTTT; cdr3_aa: CASMQSRGSYNSPLHF
j_call: TRBJ2-5; clone_size: NA; d_call: NA; v_call: TRBV25-1; cdr3_nt: TGTGCCAGCAGTGAAAGGGCGGTCCTGGAGACCCAGTACTTC; cdr3_aa: CASSERAVLETQYF
j_call: TRBJ1-2; clone_size: large; d_call: TRBD1; v_call: TRBV14; cdr3_nt: TGTGCCAGCAGCGGGACAGGGAACTATGGCTACACCTTC; cdr3_aa: CASSGTGNYGYTF
j_call: TRBJ2-1; clone_size: NA; d_call: NA; v_call: TRBV9; cdr3_nt: TGTGCCAGCAGCAGGGACAGCGGGAATGAGCAGTTCTTC; cdr3_aa: CASSRDSGNEQFF
j_call: TRBJ1-5; clone_size: NA; d_call: NA; v_call: TRBV4-1; cdr3_nt: TGCGCCAGCAGCCACGGAAATCAGCCCCAGCATTTT; cdr3_aa: CASSHGNQPQHF
j_call: TRBJ2-3; clone_size: NA; d_call: NA; v_call: TRBV6-5; cdr3_nt: TGTGCCAGCAGTTATGGGGACGATACGCAGTATTTT; cdr3_aa: CASSYGDDTQYF
j_call: TRBJ1-5; clone_size: few; d_call: NA; v_call: TRBV6-6; cdr3_nt: TGTGCCAGCAGTTACGAGGGTAACACCCAGCCCCAGCATTTT; cdr3_aa: CASSYEGNTQPQHF
j_call: TRBJ2-3; clone_size: NA; d_call: NA; v_call: TRBV4-3; cdr3_nt: TGCGCCAGCAGCCAATGGAGGGAGACAGATACGCAGTATTTT; cdr3_aa: CASSQWRETDTQYF
j_call: TRBJ1-2; clone_size: NA; d_call: TRBD1; v_call: TRBV5-5; cdr3_nt: TGTGCCAGCAGCCCCCATCAGGACAGGCACTATGGCTACACCTTC; cdr3_aa: CASSPHQDRHYGYTF
j_call: TRBJ2-3; clone_size: few; d_call: TRBD2; v_call: TRBV2; cdr3_nt: TGTGCAAGCAGGGGATTAGCGGGGGCAGCAGATACGCAGTATTTT; cdr3_aa: CASRGLAGAADTQYF
j_call: TRBJ1-3; clone_size: NA; d_call: NA; v_call: TRBV4-1; cdr3_nt: TGCGCCAGCAGCGCAGGGGCCGTCTCTGGAAACACCATATATTTT; cdr3_aa: CASSAGAVSGNTIYF
j_call: TRBJ1-1; clone_size: many; d_call: NA; v_call: TRBV5-6; cdr3_nt: TGTGCCAGCAGCTTAGGGGGAGGTGGCACTGAAGCTTTCTTT; cdr3_aa: CASSLGGGGTEAFF
j_call: TRBJ1-2; clone_size: NA; d_call: NA; v_call: TRBV6-5; cdr3_nt: TGTGCCAGCAGTTACTGGCAGGGCGCCCCCTATGGCTACACCTTC; cdr3_aa: CASSYWQGAPYGYTF
j_call: TRBJ1-1; clone_size: NA; d_call: TRBD1; v_call: TRBV20-1; cdr3_nt: TGCAGTGCAGAACAGGGGGGCGGCACTGAAGCTTTCTTT; cdr3_aa: CSAEQGGGTEAFF
j_call: TRBJ2-7; clone_size: few; d_call: TRBD1; v_call: TRBV6-5; cdr3_nt: TGTGCCAGCAGTCTACAGGGGAAAAGCTACGAGCAGTACTTC; cdr3_aa: CASSLQGKSYEQYF
j_call: TRBJ1-1; clone_size: NA; d_call: NA; v_call: TRBV6-1; cdr3_nt: TGTGCCAGCAGTATAGGAGTTATGAACACTGAAGCTTTCTTT; cdr3_aa: CASSIGVMNTEAFF
j_call: TRBJ2-3; clone_size: many; d_call: TRBD2; v_call: TRBV29-1; cdr3_nt: TGCAGCGTCCCCCGCCTAGCGGGGGATATGTACACAGATACGCAGTATTTT; cdr3_aa: CSVPRLAGDMYTDTQYF
j_call: TRBJ2-3; clone_size: few; d_call: NA; v_call: TRBV7-3; cdr3_nt: TGTGCCAGCAGCTTAAAAAGCACAGATACGCAGTATTTT; cdr3_aa: CASSLKSTDTQYF
j_call: TRBJ2-7; clone_size: few; d_call: TRBD1; v_call: TRBV6-5; cdr3_nt: TGTGCCAGCAGTTACGGCAGGGGGACATACGAGCAGTACTTC; cdr3_aa: CASSYGRGTYEQYF
j_call: TRBJ1-2; clone_size: NA; d_call: NA; v_call: TRBV7-9; cdr3_nt: TGTGCCAGCAGCCCCCGGGGGAACGGCTACACCTTC; cdr3_aa: CASSPRGNGYTF
j_call: TRBJ2-7; clone_size: few; d_call: NA; v_call: TRBV27; cdr3_nt: TGTGCCAGCAGTTGGAACACAGTCGAGCAGTACTTC; cdr3_aa: CASSWNTVEQYF
j_call: TRBJ2-7; clone_size: NA; d_call: NA; v_call: TRBV5-6; cdr3_nt: TGTGCCAGCAGCTTGGAGGGCGAAAGGGTTGGCGAGCAGTACTTC; cdr3_aa: CASSLEGERVGEQYF
j_call: TRBJ2-3; clone_size: few; d_call: TRBD2; v_call: TRBV11-2; cdr3_nt: TGTGCCAGCAGCTGGAGGGACTACACAGATACGCAGTATTTT; cdr3_aa: CASSWRDYTDTQYF
j_call: TRBJ2-1; clone_size: few; d_call: NA; v_call: TRBV6-6; cdr3_nt: TGTGCCAGCAGTTATACGGGGAGGAATGAGCAGTTCTTC; cdr3_aa: CASSYTGRNEQFF
j_call: TRBJ2-5; clone_size: few; d_call: TRBD2; v_call: TRBV7-9; cdr3_nt: TGTGCCAGCAGCCCCCGACTAGCGGGGGCCCAAGAGACCCAGTACTTC; cdr3_aa: CASSPRLAGAQETQYF
j_call: TRBJ1-2; clone_size: few; d_call: NA; v_call: TRBV4-3; cdr3_nt: TGCGCCAGCAGCCAGTACCTGGGACAACTTAACTATGGCTACACCTTC; cdr3_aa: CASSQYLGQLNYGYTF
j_call: TRBJ1-4; clone_size: few; d_call: NA; v_call: TRBV4-3; cdr3_nt: TGCGCCAGCAGCCTCGCCTGGAGCGTCTTAGAAAAACTGTTTTTT; cdr3_aa: CASSLAWSVLEKLFF